This T cell receptor (beta chain) was retrieved from a study of T cell repertoires in cytomegalovirus infection. The V and J ends lost 0 bases and 3 bases, in that order; junction bases with no gene match: 8. The CDR3 extends over 17 amino acids. CDR1 is SGHTA, CDR2 FQGTGA, per germline. This clonotype was detected a few times. Its matching antigen is unknown. TCRdb processed the reads anew with MiXCR; each CDR3 protein has one entry. Of about 770,000 distinct CDR3 sequences in the sample, about 28% were seen once. This TCR derives from a human donor in good health (CMV status not recorded). Some clones in this sample may be carry-over from other donors' samples. This chain uses TRBV7-3 with TRBJ1-1, with 9 bases aligning to TRBD1. The specimen was cultured CD8+ T cells from PBMCs, collected from culture after CMV antigen stimulation. The CDR3 DNA sequence: TGTGCCAGCAGCTTAACGGGGACAGGGTTGATGGACACTGAAGCTTTCTTT. It encodes CASSLTGTGLMDTEAFF.